This T cell receptor (beta chain) was captured in a study of blood T cells in healthy people across ages. Study observations and caveats: The study lacked donor CMV status, which possibly confounded expanded clonotype changes.

No fewer than 5 micrograms of total RNA were isolated from every sample. A J-beta primer mix and a sample-barcoded 5' primer were used in a second PCR of roughly 6 to 11 cycles. TCRdb used MiXCR to reprocess the 5' RACE reads, holding one entry per CDR3 protein. The sample holds about 1.5 million distinct CDR3 sequences, approximately 38% seen once. Germline lookup yields CDR1 ENHRY and CDR2 SYGVKD. Trimming took 9 bases from V and 0 from J, leaving 12 bases between them. This CDR3 spans 14 amino acids. Concerning this clonotype: Its antigen remains unknown.

The sequencing sample was made of blood. The chain recombines TRBV10-3 with TRBJ2-1, with a weak D call TRBD1 (5 bases). The receptor's source is a woman aged 18-29 years in good health. CDR3 bases: TGTGCCATAGGGGCGGCGAGCTCCTACAATGAGCAGTTCTTC. Translated: CAIGAASSYNEQFF.